The 23 T cell receptor beta chains in this list originate from one sample, sequenced in a study of T cell responses to AZD1222 COVID-19 vaccine. Only in-frame clones appear in the TCRdb table, and some are missing; sequencing was by immunoSEQ multiplex PCR. The sample has some 130,000 clones; 80% to 90% are singletons. This specimen was peripheral blood, taken on day 0 of MenACWY control vaccination. The receptors derive from an adult in good health.

With respect to this clone: This same CDR3 is encoded by further DNA sequences in the sample. The J gene is TRBJ2-7, the V gene TRBV30, with D perhaps matching TRBD2 (6 bases). The CDR3 spans 12 residues. V was shortened by 0 bases and J by 4 bases, with 7 bases between the two germline ends. Germline V gene lookup returns CDR1 GTSNPN and CDR2 SVGIG (reference sequence). CDR3 protein: CAWSVRGYEQYF. CDR3 coding DNA: TGTGCCTGGAGTGTACGGGGGTACGAGCAGTACTTC.

This clone was counted once. The rearrangement links TRBV11-2 to TRBJ1-1; D is possibly TRBD1 (5 bases). Germline CDR1 and CDR2: SGHAT and FQNNGV. V was pared by 2 bases and J by 7 bases, with 8 bases between. The CDR3 contains 12 residues. The DNA for the CDR3 is TGTGCCAGCAGCTTAAGGGGCGATGAAGCTTTCTTT. The encoded protein is CASSLRGDEAFF. Full variable domain (outside the CDR3, taken from reference TRBV11-2 and TRBJ1-1): EAGVAQSPRYKIIEKRQSVAFWCNPISGHATLYWYQQILGQGPKLLIQFQNNGVVDDSQLPKDRFSAERLKGVDSTLKIQPAKLEDSAVYLCASSLRGDEAFFGQGTRLTVV.

The chain has TRBV6-5 and TRBJ2-1; D tentatively reads TRBD1 or TRBD2 (6 bases each). The germline V gene has CDR1 MNHEY and CDR2 SVGAGI. This CDR3 is 15 amino acids long. The V end lost 2 bases, the J end lost 2 bases, and 10 bases lay between the germline ends. The CDR3 sequence: CASSYEGGPYNEQFF. The CDR3 coding sequence is TGTGCCAGCAGTTACGAGGGGGGCCCCTACAATGAGCAGTTCTTC.

The rearrangement uses TRBV10-2 and TRBJ1-1, with D possibly TRBD1 on 5 matching bases. CDR3 length equals 12 residues. V lost 6 bases to trimming and J lost 1 base, with 6 bases between them. Germline assignment: CDR1 WSHSY and CDR2 SAAADI. The CDR3 region is CASRGGNTEAFF. CDR3 DNA: TGCGCCAGCAGGGGGGGGAACACTGAAGCTTTCTTT.

The V call is TRBV30, the J call TRBJ1-1; D gene ambiguous. Trimming stripped 4 bases from V and 5 bases from J, with 8 bases between. CDR3 length: 11 residues. Germline lookup yields CDR1 GTSNPN and CDR2 SVGIG (reference sequence). In DNA form, the CDR3 reads TGTGCCTGGATTCTATCTACTGAAGCTTTCTTT. It is translated as CAWILSTEAFF.

The chain couples TRBV30 to TRBJ1-6; D remains ambiguous. This CDR3 has 17 amino acids. Deletions cut 0 bases from V and 5 bases from J, with 17 bases between. Germline V lookup: CDR1 GTSNPN, CDR2 SVGIG (reference sequence). The CDR3 spells CAWSVIASFRHNSPLHF. The CDR3 nucleotides read TGTGCCTGGAGTGTAATCGCATCTTTTCGCCATAATTCACCCCTCCACTTT.

This chain connects TRBV18 to TRBJ2-7; no reliable D call. In germline, CDR1 is KGHSH, CDR2 LQKENI. With 0 bases removed from V and 2 bases from J, the gap between germline ends came to 5 bases. The CDR3 covers 13 residues. CDR3 DNA: TGTGCCAGCTCACCACCTGGGGCCTACGAGCAGTACTTC. Translation gives CASSPPGAYEQYF.

This clone has a single count. V gene TRBV5-1 combines with J gene TRBJ2-7, with 9 nucleotides matching TRBD2. Germline CDR1 reads SGHRS; CDR2 reads YFSETQ. This CDR3 contains 15 residues. With 0 bases clipped from V and 2 bases from J, the junction kept 3 bases outside the gene matches. CDR3 amino acids: CASSLAASGTYEQYF. In nucleotides, the CDR3 is TGCGCCAGCAGCTTGGCTGCTAGCGGGACCTACGAGCAGTACTTC.

The V call is TRBV5-1, the J call TRBJ2-1, with D unclear. Trimming shortened V by 4 bases and J by 8 bases, and 19 bases separated the two germline ends. This CDR3 comprises 15 residues. The germline CDR1 and CDR2 sequences are SGHRS and YFSETQ. CDR3 sequence: CASSKERLTIDEQFF. The CDR3 DNA reads as TGCGCCAGCAGCAAAGAGAGGCTAACTATCGATGAGCAGTTCTTC.

A few counts support this clone. This chain uses TRBV29-1 with TRBJ2-7, with D possibly TRBD1 on 5 matching bases. Deletions cut 3 bases from V and 3 bases from J, with 12 bases between. Germline V CDR1 and CDR2: SQVTM, ANQGSEA. The CDR3 is made up of 13 amino acids. The CDR3 spells CSVEVQGNYEQYF. CDR3 DNA sequence: TGCAGCGTTGAGGTGCAGGGTAACTACGAGCAGTACTTC.

This clone has more than one count but fewer than ten. The rearrangement joins TRBV2 to TRBJ2-7; 9 bases agree with TRBD2. Per the germline V gene, CDR1 is SNHLY and CDR2 is FYNNEI. The CDR3 covers 14 residues. Germline trimming cut 8 bases from V and 4 bases from J; bases unmatched to any gene: 9. The CDR3 region has the DNA TGTGCCAGCGTCAACGCGGGAGGGTGGTACGAGCAGTACTTC. This translates into CASVNAGGWYEQYF.

V gene TRBV2 combines with J gene TRBJ1-1, with TRBD1 matching 7 bases. J was trimmed by 10 bases and V by 1 base; bases with no gene match: 15. The CDR3 is 16 amino acids. Germline CDR1 SNHLY, CDR2 FYNNEI. Here the CDR3 DNA reads TGTGCCAGCAGTGAAGAGCAGGGGGGGTTCCGGGATGGAGCTTTCTTT. It specifies CASSEEQGGFRDGAFF. Supplemented by reference TRBV2 and TRBJ1-1, the full variable domain reads EPEVTQTPSHQVTQMGQEVILRCVPISNHLYFYWYRQILGQKVEFLVSFYNNEISEKSEIFDDQFSVERPDGSNFTLKIRSTKLEDSAMYFCASSEEQGGFRDGAFFGQGTRLTVV.

Regarding this clone: Different DNA sequences within this sample yield the same CDR3. V gene TRBV4-1 combines with J gene TRBJ1-2; D gene ambiguous. This CDR3 region has 13 residues. V gave up 0 bases and J gave up 5 bases, with 7 bases separating them. The germline gives CDR1 MGHRA, CDR2 YSYEKL. CDR3 sequence reads: CASSQEGSYGYTF. Written as DNA, the CDR3 is TGCGCCAGCAGCCAAGAAGGGTCATATGGCTACACCTTC.

The V gene is TRBV6-5, the J gene TRBJ2-7; D not certain. Germline-derived CDR1 and CDR2 are MNHEY and SVGAGI. CDR3 length equals 15 residues. Trimming left V 1 base short and J 0 bases short, with 10 bases between. This chain's CDR3 is CASSYFATRSYEQYF. In nucleotides, the CDR3 is TGTGCCAGCAGTTACTTCGCGACGCGCTCCTACGAGCAGTACTTC.

This clone was recorded a few times. CDR3 in amino acids: CASTKGHLAVVYNEQFF. Written as DNA, the CDR3 is TGTGCCAGCACCAAAGGACATTTAGCGGTTGTCTACAATGAGCAGTTCTTC. The V gene is TRBV7-9, the J gene TRBJ2-1, with D possibly being TRBD2 (6 bases). The CDR3 consists of 17 residues. Per the germline V gene, CDR1 is SEHNR and CDR2 is FQNEAQ (reference sequence). Trimming left V 7 bases short and J 3 bases short, with 22 bases between. Based on the CDR3 plus reference TRBV7-9 and TRBJ2-1, the full variable domain is DTGVSQNPRHKITKRGQNVTFRCDPISEHNRLYWYRQTLGQGPEFLTYFQNEAQLEKSRLLSDRFSAERPKGSFSTLEIQRTEQGDSAMYLCASTKGHLAVVYNEQFFGPGTRLTVL.

CDR3 protein: CASSYRDRGIYEQYF. In DNA form, the CDR3 reads TGTGCCAGCAGTTACCGGGACAGGGGAATCTACGAGCAGTACTTC. The chain joins TRBV27 to TRBJ2-7; 10 positions match TRBD1. Trimming removed 4 bases from V and 3 bases from J; junction bases left unmatched: 6. This CDR3 comprises 15 residues. The V gene's germline CDR1 is MNHEY and CDR2 SMNVEV (reference sequence).

The CDR3 spells CATSGGTSYEQYF. The CDR3 coding sequence is TGTGCCACCAGTGGCGGGACGTCCTACGAGCAGTACTTC. The chain combines TRBV24-1 with TRBJ2-7; tentatively, D is TRBD2 (6 bases). Germline V gene lookup returns CDR1 KGHDR and CDR2 SFDVKD. This CDR3 has 13 amino acids. Trimming took off 5 bases at V and 1 base at J, with 8 bases between the two ends.

The gene calls are TRBV21-1 and TRBJ1-1. TRBV21-1 is classified as a pseudogene. CDR3 length: 14 amino acids. DNA of the CDR3: TGTGCCAGCAGCCCCGGAGGGGAGAACACTGAAGCTTTCTTT. Protein sequence: CASSPGGENTEAFF.

The chain joins TRBV2 to TRBJ1-2, with D possibly TRBD1 on 5 matching bases. The CDR3 is 13 amino acids. Germline V lookup: CDR1 SNHLY, CDR2 FYNNEI. Trimming took 2 bases from V and 2 from J, leaving 6 bases between them. CDR3 DNA sequence: TGTGCCAGCAGTGAACAGGGCAACTATGGCTACACCTTC. Translation: CASSEQGNYGYTF. Based on the CDR3 plus reference TRBV2 and TRBJ1-2, the full variable domain is EPEVTQTPSHQVTQMGQEVILRCVPISNHLYFYWYRQILGQKVEFLVSFYNNEISEKSEIFDDQFSVERPDGSNFTLKIRSTKLEDSAMYFCASSEQGNYGYTFGSGTRLTVV.

V and J are TRBV28 and TRBJ2-7; TRBD1 might be the D (5 bases). V dropped 6 bases and J dropped 10 bases, with 7 bases sitting between them. The length of the CDR3 is 9 residues. From germline, CDR1 is MDHEN and CDR2 SYDVKM. The CDR3 bases are TGTGCCAGCAGGGGGCCCCAGTACTTC. Protein sequence: CASRGPQYF.

The chain couples TRBV6-4 to TRBJ1-1; 7 bases align to TRBD1. V shed 8 bases and J 1 base; nucleotides not matched to a gene: 4. Per the germline V gene, CDR1 is MRHNA and CDR2 is SNTAGT. The CDR3 totals 13 residues. CDR3 protein: CASSQGQNTEAFF. The CDR3 nucleotides are TGTGCCAGCTCACAGGGGCAGAACACTGAAGCTTTCTTT.

The rearrangement joins TRBV29-1 to TRBJ2-3, with D hard to call. The germline CDR1 and CDR2 sequences are SQVTM and ANQGSEA. Deletions cut 6 bases from V and 5 bases from J, with 9 bases between. CDR3 length: 11 residues. DNA of the CDR3: TGCAGCGTCCTCCTTGGAGATACGCAGTATTTT. This gives the protein CSVLLGDTQYF.

The CDR3 here is CASSEYLYGYTF. The CDR3 coding sequence is TGTGCCAGCAGTGAATACCTCTATGGCTACACCTTC. V usage is TRBV6-1 and J usage is TRBJ1-2; unclear D gene. This CDR3 is 12 amino acids long. V lost 2 bases to trimming and J lost 4 bases, with 5 bases between them. Germline CDR1 is MNHNS and CDR2 is SASEGT.